This entry lists 10 T cell receptor beta chains sequenced from one sample in a study of cytomegalovirus exposure and HLA in healthy donors. Amplification used 60 Vbeta primers and 13 Jbeta primers. Assay: immunoSEQ multiplex PCR; the TCRdb copy retains only in-frame clones and omits some. Of about 190,000 clones in the sample, about nine tenths were seen once. The sequenced sample was PBMCs. Receptors were obtained from a boy aged 2-9 years in good health and CMV-seronegative.

The chain combines TRBV7-9 with TRBJ2-5, with 14 bases matching TRBD2. J gave up 2 bases and V 5 bases, and 13 bases lay outside the gene matches. The CDR3 contains 19 residues. The germline CDR1 and CDR2 sequences are SEHNR and FQNEAQ (reference sequence). The CDR3 spells CASSRLAGGPGPPQETQYF. In nucleotides, the CDR3 is TGTGCCAGCAGCCGACTAGCGGGAGGGCCTGGACCCCCTCAAGAGACCCAGTACTTC.

The chain couples TRBV7-3 to TRBJ2-3, with D possibly TRBD2 on 6 matching bases. Trimming took 5 bases from V and 1 from J, leaving 16 bases between them. This CDR3 spans 16 amino acids. Looked up from germline, CDR1 is SGHTA and CDR2 is FQGTGA. The CDR3 loop is CASSGRAGTGTDTQYF. CDR3 DNA sequence: TGTGCCAGCAGCGGCCGGGCGGGAACGGGCACAGATACGCAGTATTTT.

The V call is TRBV30, the J call TRBJ2-1, with a tentative D call TRBD1 (6 bases). CDR1 GTSNPN and CDR2 SVGIG come from the germline V gene (reference sequence). The V end lost 8 bases, the J end lost 0 bases, and 17 bases lay between the germline ends. The CDR3 sequence is 15 residues long. CDR3 nucleotides: TGTGCCCCCGAACAGGGTTTCGGCTCCTACAATGAGCAGTTCTTC. Amino acids: CAPEQGFGSYNEQFF.

This clone has only one observation. The chain employs TRBV1 and TRBJ2-2; TRBD1 is the table's D call, not checked against the DNA. TRBV1 counts as a pseudogene. The CDR3 contains 20 residues. CDR3 sequence: CTSSQVVGAPRDPNTGELFF. Here the CDR3 DNA reads TGCACCAGCAGCCAAGTTGTGGGGGCGCCCCGGGACCCGAACACCGGGGAGCTGTTTTTT.

This clone was observed once. J is TRBJ1-5 and V is TRBV27; TRBD1 might be the D (5 bases). The V gene's germline CDR1 is MNHEY and CDR2 SMNVEV (reference sequence). The V end lost 6 bases, the J end lost 5 bases, and 11 bases lay between the germline ends. The CDR3 contains 13 residues. The CDR3, as DNA: TGTGCCAGCAGGTCAGGGTATTATCAGCCCCAGCATTTT. This codes for CASRSGYYQPQHF.

The chain joins TRBV6-5 to TRBJ1-1, with D tentatively TRBD1 (6 bases). V was pared by 10 bases and J by 4 bases, with 10 bases between. The CDR3 is made up of 11 amino acids. The germline V gene has CDR1 MNHEY and CDR2 SVGAGI. CDR3 amino acids: CATEGVTEAFF. The CDR3 bases are TGTGCCACTGAGGGGGTCACTGAAGCTTTCTTT.

This sequence joins TRBV15 and TRBJ1-1, with D possibly TRBD1 on 6 matching bases. CDR1 and CDR2 from the germline V gene are LNHNV and YYDKDF (reference sequence). Trimming took off 2 bases at V and 10 bases at J, with 26 bases between the two ends. The CDR3 spans 17 residues. The CDR3 nucleotides are TGTGCCACCAGCAGACCCCCCTCGGACCCACTGAAAGGGGGAGCTTTCTTT. Amino acid sequence: CATSRPPSDPLKGGAFF.

This sequence joins TRBV9 and TRBJ2-7; 7 bases agree with TRBD2. Trimming removed 0 bases from V and 3 bases from J; junction bases left unmatched: 3. CDR1 is SGDLS, CDR2 YYNGEE, per germline. The CDR3 sequence is 14 residues long. For the CDR3, the DNA is TGTGCCAGCAGCGTAGAACCGGGAGGCTACGAGCAGTACTTC. It yields the protein CASSVEPGGYEQYF.

CDR3 in amino acids: CASSGQGALTEAFF. CDR3 DNA: TGCGCCAGCAGTGGTCAGGGGGCTCTCACTGAAGCTTTCTTT. The chain combines TRBV10-2 with TRBJ1-1, with 8 bases that match TRBD1. V lost 4 bases to trimming and J lost 4 bases; unmatched junction nucleotides: 5. Germline V gene data show CDR1 as WSHSY and CDR2 as SAAADI. The CDR3 totals 14 residues.

V gene TRBV5-1 combines with J gene TRBJ2-7; a weak D match, TRBD2 (6 bases). V lost 1 base and J 5 bases, leaving 16 bases between the germline ends. CDR3 length: 15 residues. Germline V gene lookup returns CDR1 SGHRS and CDR2 YFSETQ. CDR3: CASSLYVGGRDEQYF. The CDR3 DNA reads as TGCGCCAGCAGCTTGTATGTCGGGGGAAGGGACGAGCAGTACTTC.